This TCR beta chain originates from a study of blood T cell repertoires in COVID-19. Participants came from some 26 US areas, aged roughly 18 to 90 years. Assignments of participants to cohorts depended upon their own reported clinical history. V was pared by 4 bases and J by 0 bases, with 28 bases between. The CDR3 is 21 residues long. Looked up from germline, CDR1 is MNHEY and CDR2 is SVGEGT. Authors' methods: Nucleated cell number was recorded as an estimate derived from reference gene primer amplification. Only in-frame clones appear in the TCRdb table, and some are missing; sequencing was by immunoSEQ multiplex PCR. V, J and clone size derive from that table, while D and trimming were established from the DNA sequence. In the table there are over 200,000 clones, roughly nine tenths of which are singletons.

The V gene is TRBV6-2 or TRBV6-3, the J gene TRBJ2-4, with D perhaps TRBD1 (5 bases). Sequencing was performed on PBMCs or T cells enriched from blood (not recorded which). This TCR was sampled from a human donor in a cohort exposed to, infected with or recovered from COVID-19 (not recorded which). The donor label of this sample is uncertain. The DNA of the CDR3 is TGTGCCAGCAGTTCCAACCGACAGCAATTAAGGTCCATACTAGCCAAAAACATTCAGTACTTC. Amino acids: CASSSNRQQLRSILAKNIQYF.